These T cell receptor beta chains were read from a single sample in a study of shared clonotypes between healthy human individuals. Libraries were prepared by immunoSEQ multiplex PCR; TCRdb keeps only in-frame clonotypes and omits some of them. Of over a million clones in the sample, approximately 80% are singletons; the top ten hold 0.5% to 0.65%. Sequenced input: memory CD4+ T cells from PBMCs. The receptors stem from a young man in good health. Some clones in this sample may be carry-over from other donors' samples. Each CDR3 is given without its conserved first and last residue. Fields, in order: D gene, J gene, V gene, CDR3 protein. D genes are given only for firm matches.

d_gene: .
j_gene: TRBJ1-1
v_gene: TRBV11-2
CDR3aa: ASSLGPGAGPEAF

d_gene: .
j_gene: TRBJ2-5
v_gene: TRBV5-1
CDR3aa: ASSSQISYQETQY

d_gene: TRBD2
j_gene: TRBJ2-7
v_gene: TRBV28
CDR3aa: ASSLAGGYGYEQY

d_gene: .
j_gene: TRBJ1-4
v_gene: TRBV7-6
CDR3aa: ASSLGPLRATNEKLF

d_gene: .
j_gene: TRBJ2-3
v_gene: TRBV19
CDR3aa: ASVSTDTQY

d_gene: .
j_gene: TRBJ1-1
v_gene: TRBV18
CDR3aa: ASSPAFDTNTEAF

d_gene: .
j_gene: TRBJ1-4
v_gene: TRBV6-1
CDR3aa: ASSEGVSMVKLF

d_gene: .
j_gene: TRBJ2-3
v_gene: TRBV15
CDR3aa: ATSRVLVADTQY

d_gene: .
j_gene: TRBJ2-3
v_gene: TRBV6-6
CDR3aa: ASRVTDTQY

d_gene: TRBD1
j_gene: TRBJ1-1
v_gene: TRBV5-1
CDR3aa: ASSPGQGNMNTEAF

d_gene: .
j_gene: TRBJ2-7
v_gene: TRBV6-5
CDR3aa: ASSSWPSSYEQY

d_gene: .
j_gene: TRBJ1-1
v_gene: TRBV18
CDR3aa: ASSPRVGQNTEAF

d_gene: TRBD1
j_gene: TRBJ1-5
v_gene: TRBV2
CDR3aa: ASRSRGSNQPQH

d_gene: .
j_gene: TRBJ1-4
v_gene: TRBV4-1
CDR3aa: ASSQGRATNEKLF

d_gene: .
j_gene: TRBJ1-2
v_gene: TRBV6-5
CDR3aa: ASSLDRNYGYT

d_gene: .
j_gene: TRBJ1-5
v_gene: TRBV2
CDR3aa: ASRRGSGVAQH

d_gene: .
j_gene: TRBJ2-7
v_gene: TRBV9
CDR3aa: ASSPQRAAYEQY

d_gene: TRBD2
j_gene: TRBJ2-4
v_gene: TRBV7-2
CDR3aa: ASSLVGSGVKNIQY

d_gene: TRBD2
j_gene: TRBJ2-2
v_gene: TRBV7-3
CDR3aa: ASSPWASGSGTGELF

d_gene: .
j_gene: TRBJ1-2
v_gene: TRBV5-8
CDR3aa: ASSLRQFGYT